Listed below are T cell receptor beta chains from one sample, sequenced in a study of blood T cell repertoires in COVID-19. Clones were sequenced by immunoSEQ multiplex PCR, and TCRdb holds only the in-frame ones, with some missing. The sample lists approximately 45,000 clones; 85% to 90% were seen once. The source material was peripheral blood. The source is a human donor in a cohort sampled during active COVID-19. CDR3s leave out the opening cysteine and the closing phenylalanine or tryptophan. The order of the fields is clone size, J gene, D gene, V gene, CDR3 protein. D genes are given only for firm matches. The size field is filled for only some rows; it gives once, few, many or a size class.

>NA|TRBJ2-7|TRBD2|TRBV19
ASSIDRDYSYEQY
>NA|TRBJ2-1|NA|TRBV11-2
ASSKTGTNEQF
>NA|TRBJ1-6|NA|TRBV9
ASRAGFSNSPLH
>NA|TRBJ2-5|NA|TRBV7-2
ASSPSRAPQETQY
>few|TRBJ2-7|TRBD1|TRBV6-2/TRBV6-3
ASSYYRHPSGTVYEQY
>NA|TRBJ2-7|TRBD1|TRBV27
ASSAPGTGIYEQY
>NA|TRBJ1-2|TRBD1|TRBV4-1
ASSQAGTGRLFS
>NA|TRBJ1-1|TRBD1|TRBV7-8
ASSLVSRGSNTEAF
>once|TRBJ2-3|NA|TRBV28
ASSTVKDTQY
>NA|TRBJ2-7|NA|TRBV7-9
ASSHRTALSYEQY
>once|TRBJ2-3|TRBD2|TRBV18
ASRGDWGTDTQY
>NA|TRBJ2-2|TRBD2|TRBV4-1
ASSQDLVAGGNTGELF
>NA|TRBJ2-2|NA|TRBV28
ASSSLPNTGELF
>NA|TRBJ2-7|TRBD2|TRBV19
ASSIRSGTYEQY
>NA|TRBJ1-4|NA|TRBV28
ASSLRDRELF
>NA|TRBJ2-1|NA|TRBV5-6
ASSLIPREQF
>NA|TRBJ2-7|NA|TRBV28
ASSWRVPYEQY
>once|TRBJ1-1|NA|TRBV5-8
ASSSAGVYGEAF
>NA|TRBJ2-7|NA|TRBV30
AWSQVTITSEQY
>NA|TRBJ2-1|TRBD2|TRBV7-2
ASSSRTSGYNEQF
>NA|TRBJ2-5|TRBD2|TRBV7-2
ASSLAGLAGVETQY
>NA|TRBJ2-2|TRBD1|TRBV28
ASSSLPGTGGGTNTGELF
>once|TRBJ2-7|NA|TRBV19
ASSMWTDSYEQY
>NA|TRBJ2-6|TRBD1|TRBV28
ASSFDRDGANVLT
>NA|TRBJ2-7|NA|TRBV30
AWSVQRLLLRYEQY
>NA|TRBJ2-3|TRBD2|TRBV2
ASSDGLAGAKRGTDTQY
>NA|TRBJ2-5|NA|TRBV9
ASAPGLAAQETQY
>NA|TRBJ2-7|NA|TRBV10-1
ASSVSGSYEQY
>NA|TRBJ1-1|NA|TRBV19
ASSTSGISTEAF
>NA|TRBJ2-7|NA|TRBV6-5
ASSLGSLYEQY
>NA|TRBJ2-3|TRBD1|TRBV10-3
AIGPGQRESDTQY
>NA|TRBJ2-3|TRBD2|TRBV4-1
ASRDTSGSTDTQY
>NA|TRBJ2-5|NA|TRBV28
ASSFWTNQETQY
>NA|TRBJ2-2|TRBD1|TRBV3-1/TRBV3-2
ASQPGRGIGELF
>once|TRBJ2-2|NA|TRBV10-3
AIREILGLGGADTGELF
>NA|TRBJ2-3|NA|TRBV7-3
ASSLTLAPTDTQY
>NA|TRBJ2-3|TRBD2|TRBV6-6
ASSPGLATDTQY
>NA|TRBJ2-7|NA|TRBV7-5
ARSLIASGSSYEQY
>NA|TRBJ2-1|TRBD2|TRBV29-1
SVSERETTYNEQF
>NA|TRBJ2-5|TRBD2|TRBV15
ATSRDLTSGRVQETQY
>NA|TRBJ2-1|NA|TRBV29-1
SVEGGDRHNEQF
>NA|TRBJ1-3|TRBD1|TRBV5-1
ASSQGALSGNTIY
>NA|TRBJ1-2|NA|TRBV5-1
ASSLGRVGFGYT
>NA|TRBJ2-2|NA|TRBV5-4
ASSLDYRGTGELF
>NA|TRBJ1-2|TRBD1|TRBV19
ASSTNRGDGYT